The 21 T cell receptor beta chains below were found in one sample sequenced in a study of cytomegalovirus exposure and HLA in healthy donors. The PCR contained 60 Vbeta and 13 Jbeta primers. Only in-frame clones appear in the TCRdb table, and some are missing; sequencing was by immunoSEQ multiplex PCR. The table lists some 100,000 clones, 78% of them singletons, with 3.5% to 5.5% in the top ten. Sequencing was done on a sample of PBMCs. The receptor set was obtained from a woman in her thirties or forties in good health and CMV-seropositive.

The chain recombines TRBV28 with TRBJ2-7; D possibly corresponds to TRBD2 (6 bases). This CDR3 has 15 amino acids. Germline values: CDR1 MDHEN, CDR2 SYDVKM. The V end was cut by 10 bases, the J end by 0 bases, with 19 bases between. The CDR3 DNA reads TGTGCCACCGCAGCGCCGGGGGATGGCTCCTACGAGCAGTACTTC. Protein product: CATAAPGDGSYEQYF.

The chain carries TRBV2 and TRBJ1-5, with 10 bases lining up with TRBD1. The CDR3 runs to 15 residues. Trimming removed 6 bases from V and 6 bases from J; junction bases left unmatched: 8. Germline CDR1 SNHLY, CDR2 FYNNEI. The CDR3 region has the DNA TGTGCCAGCAGGCCGGGGACAGGGGCCATTCAGCCCCAGCATTTT. Protein sequence: CASRPGTGAIQPQHF.

The gene calls are TRBV6-5 and TRBJ1-5, with 7 bases aligning to TRBD1. In germline, CDR1 is MNHEY, CDR2 SVGAGI. The CDR3 sequence is 15 residues long. The V gene end was trimmed by 5 bases and the J gene end by 3 bases; junction bases not matched to a gene: 7. The CDR3 nucleotides are TGTGCCAGCAGTGCTACAGGGGTGGCCAATCAGCCCCAGCATTTT. Translating gives CASSATGVANQPQHF.

This chain joins TRBV4-2 and TRBJ2-3; D is possibly TRBD1 (6 bases). Germline lookup yields CDR1 LGHNA and CDR2 YNFKEQ. Trimming shortened V by 0 bases and J by 8 bases, and 9 bases separated the two germline ends. CDR3 size: 13 residues. The CDR3 is CASSQEQGLTQYF. CDR3 nucleotides: TGTGCCAGCAGCCAAGAACAGGGTCTTACGCAGTATTTT.

The chain uses TRBV19 and TRBJ1-5; D ambiguous. V lost 5 bases, J lost 4 bases, and 9 bases lay in between. This CDR3 has 13 residues. Germline values: CDR1 LNHDA, CDR2 SQIVND (reference sequence). DNA of the CDR3: TGTGCCAGTAGTGGGAGGGTTAATCAGCCCCAGCATTTT. It is translated as CASSGRVNQPQHF.

The chain has TRBV7-9 and TRBJ2-7; 7 nucleotides match TRBD1. The CDR3 has 13 amino acids. The V and J ends lost 5 bases and 6 bases, in that order; junction bases with no gene match: 7. Germline V gene sequence: CDR1 SEHNR, CDR2 FQNEAQ (reference sequence). The chain's CDR3 is CASSKNNRGEQYF. DNA of the CDR3: TGTGCCAGCAGCAAGAATAACAGGGGCGAGCAGTACTTC. Together with reference TRBV7-9 and TRBJ2-7, the CDR3 gives the full variable domain: DTGVSQNPRHKITKRGQNVTFRCDPISEHNRLYWYRQTLGQGPEFLTYFQNEAQLEKSRLLSDRFSAERPKGSFSTLEIQRTEQGDSAMYLCASSKNNRGEQYFGPGTRLTVT.

The chain couples TRBV6-4 to TRBJ2-1; a weak D match, TRBD1 (5 bases). The CDR3 loop spans 11 amino acids. V lost 10 bases to trimming and J lost 13 bases, with 17 bases between them. Germline-derived CDR1 and CDR2 are MRHNA and SNTAGT. CDR3 bases: TGTGCCACCGGGCAGGGCGCTCTTCAGTTCTTC. The encoded protein is CATGQGALQFF.

The rearrangement joins TRBV10-3 to TRBJ2-5; D ambiguous. The J call may be mistaken, given a closer DNA end match to TRBJ2-7. Germline V gene data show CDR1 as ENHRY and CDR2 as SYGVKD. The CDR3 length is 11 residues. The CDR3 nucleotides read TGTGCCATCAGTGAGCGGTACGAGCAGTACTTC. It codes for CAISERYEQYF.

The chain employs TRBV7-3 and TRBJ2-1; D possibly corresponds to TRBD1 (6 bases). The germline CDR1 and CDR2 sequences are SGHTA and FQGTGA. Between the trimmed V and J ends, which lost 5 bases and 10 bases, there was a span of 15 bases. CDR3 length: 13 amino acids. In nucleotides, the CDR3 is TGTGCCAGCAGCCCCGGGACACTAGAAGAGCAGTTCTTC. This gives the protein CASSPGTLEEQFF.

The chain links TRBV27 to TRBJ1-1; possible D gene TRBD1, 6 bases. The ends were cut back, 5 bases at V and 0 bases at J, with 13 bases in the middle. This CDR3 region has 15 residues. Germline V gene sequence: CDR1 MNHEY, CDR2 SMNVEV (reference sequence). The CDR3 nucleotides are TGTGCCAGCAGTCCGGCCGGGACACTGAACACTGAAGCTTTCTTT. This encodes CASSPAGTLNTEAFF.

The V gene is TRBV7-9, the J gene TRBJ2-2, with 11 bases matching TRBD1. The CDR3 extends over 15 amino acids. The trim removed 7 bases at V and 6 bases at J, leaving 7 bases unmatched. Germline CDR1 and CDR2: SEHNR and FQNEAQ (reference sequence). The CDR3 reads CASTQGQGASGELFF. The CDR3 DNA reads TGTGCCAGCACCCAAGGACAGGGGGCCTCCGGGGAGCTGTTTTTT.

The chain combines TRBV27 with TRBJ2-7, with a tentative D call TRBD2 (6 bases). The CDR3 spans 13 residues. Germline CDR1 is MNHEY and CDR2 is SMNVEV (reference sequence). Trimming shortened V by 8 bases and J by 4 bases, and 15 bases separated the two germline ends. CDR3: CASAASETYEQYF. DNA of the CDR3: TGTGCCAGCGCAGCTAGCGAGACTTACGAGCAGTACTTC.

A single count supports this clone. The chain couples TRBV29-1 to TRBJ1-1; unclear D gene. V was pared by 0 bases and J by 3 bases, with 11 bases between. The germline CDR1 and CDR2 sequences are SQVTM and ANQGSEA. This CDR3 comprises 14 residues. The CDR3 region has the DNA TGCAGCGTTGAAGATGAGAATTTTGACACTGAAGCTTTCTTT. Protein product: CSVEDENFDTEAFF.

The genes are TRBV7-2 and TRBJ1-1; possibly TRBD1 for D (5 bases). The CDR3 is 12 amino acids. The germline gives CDR1 SGHTA, CDR2 FQGNSA. V lost 6 bases, J lost 7 bases, and 12 bases lay in between. The CDR3 here is CASSTMTVEAFF. The CDR3 DNA follows: TGTGCCAGCAGTACTATGACAGTTGAAGCTTTCTTT.

The chain couples TRBV9 to TRBJ2-5; 11 bases fit TRBD2. This CDR3 is 16 amino acids long. The germline gives CDR1 SGDLS, CDR2 YYNGEE. V shed 2 bases, J shed 1 base, and the junction held 4 bases outside the gene matches. The CDR3 reads CASSVLAGGPQETQYF. For the CDR3, the DNA is TGTGCCAGCAGCGTCCTAGCGGGAGGCCCCCAAGAGACCCAGTACTTC.

V is TRBV7-2 and J is TRBJ2-1; 7 nucleotides align to TRBD2. Germline trimming cut 2 bases from V and 10 bases from J; bases unmatched to any gene: 8. Germline V gene sequence: CDR1 SGHTA, CDR2 FQGNSA. The CDR3 has 14 residues. In DNA form, the CDR3 reads TGTGCCAGCAGCTTATCGGGAGGTTCATTGGAGCAGTTCTTC. The encoded protein is CASSLSGGSLEQFF.

V gene TRBV30 combines with J gene TRBJ1-3; D is perhaps TRBD1 (6 bases). The CDR3 consists of 16 residues. The V gene lost 8 bases and the J gene lost 0 bases, with 20 bases spanning the gap. The germline V gene has CDR1 GTSNPN and CDR2 SVGIG (reference sequence). CDR3 protein: CARASGTPNSGNTIYF. The CDR3 nucleotides read TGTGCCAGGGCGTCCGGGACACCAAACTCTGGAAACACCATATATTTT. Complete variable domain (other parts from reference TRBV30 and TRBJ1-3): SQTIHQWPATLVQPVGSPLSLECTVEGTSNPNLYWYRQAAGRGLQLLFYSVGIGQISSEVPQNLSASRPQDRQFILSSKKLLLSDSGFYLCARASGTPNSGNTIYFGEGSWLTVV.

The chain is built from TRBV2 and TRBJ2-5; 7 positions match TRBD1. The end of the DNA aligns better with TRBJ2-7, so the J call may be wrong. This CDR3 spans 13 amino acids. Germline-derived CDR1 and CDR2 are SNHLY and FYNNEI. The CDR3 loop reads CASILRQGYEQYF. For the CDR3, the DNA is TGTGCCAGCATCCTCCGACAGGGCTACGAGCAGTACTTC.

This chain joins TRBV4-3 and TRBJ2-3, with 8 positions matching TRBD2. Germline V lookup: CDR1 LGHNA, CDR2 YSLEER. V dropped 0 bases and J dropped 6; count of bases not matched to a gene: 5. The CDR3 covers 15 residues. For the CDR3, the DNA is TGCGCCAGCAGCCAAGACCGGGAGGGGGAGGATACGCAGTATTTT. Translating it yields CASSQDREGEDTQYF.

This chain links TRBV5-6 with TRBJ1-1; a weak D match, TRBD1 (5 bases). CDR1 is SGHDT, CDR2 YYEEEE, per germline. This CDR3 contains 16 residues. V dropped 0 bases and J dropped 3 bases, with 15 bases sitting between them. The CDR3 DNA reads TGTGCCAGCAGCTTGGTGGGCCAAGCGGGGGACACTGAAGCTTTCTTT. It codes for CASSLVGQAGDTEAFF.

This chain joins TRBV19 and TRBJ2-3, with D perhaps matching TRBD2 (5 bases). The germline CDR1 and CDR2 sequences are LNHDA and SQIVND (reference sequence). The CDR3 is 15 residues long. Trimming removed 7 bases from V and 2 bases from J, with 16 bases in between. The CDR3: CASTSGIRPTDTQYF. CDR3 nucleotides: TGTGCCAGTACCTCCGGGATTAGGCCCACAGATACGCAGTATTTT.